Below, 6 T cell receptor beta chains from the same sample are listed, as sequenced in a study of T-cell memory formation after mild COVID-19. A single record per CDR3 protein comes from TCRdb applying MiXCR to the 5' RACE reads. Among 250,000 to 400,000 distinct CDR3 sequences, roughly an eighth were seen once, and the ten largest hold about 21%. Sequencing was done on a sample of PBMCs or a T cell subset sorted from them (not recorded which). The receptors originated from a man aged 18-30 years who had mild COVID-19 (a few samples of this study predate the infection). Cell type and time point are not known.

This clonotype was seen a handful of times. The CDR3 DNA sequence: TGCAGTGCTAGACGGACAGGCCATAACTATGGCTACACCTTC. Translation: CSARRTGHNYGYTF. This sequence joins TRBV20-1 and TRBJ1-2, with 7 bases fitting TRBD1. The junction had 4 bases not matched to a gene; V was cut back by 2 bases and J by 1 base. Germline CDR1 is DFQATT and CDR2 is SNEGSKA (reference sequence). The CDR3 has 14 amino acids.

The V and J genes are TRBV7-3 and TRBJ2-5; no clear D. This CDR3 comprises 13 residues. V was shortened by 5 bases and J by 0 bases, with 7 bases between the two germline ends. Germline V gene data show CDR1 as SGHTA and CDR2 as FQGTGA. CDR3 sequence: CASSRAHQETQYF. CDR3 sequence (DNA): TGTGCCAGCAGCAGGGCCCACCAAGAGACCCAGTACTTC.

This chain uses TRBV6-5 with TRBJ1-2, with unresolved D. This CDR3 is 13 amino acids long. CDR1 and CDR2 (germline): MNHEY, SVGAGI. The V end lost 0 bases, the J end lost 4 bases, and 6 bases lay between the germline ends. Here the CDR3 reads CASSYSASYGYTF. CDR3 in DNA: TGTGCCAGCAGTTACTCAGCCAGCTATGGCTACACCTTC.

This clonotype appeared many times. The gene calls are TRBV7-2 and TRBJ1-1, with D possibly being TRBD1 (6 bases). The CDR3 has 14 residues. V lost 4 bases, J lost 11 bases, and 20 bases lay in between. Germline V gives CDR1 SGHTA, CDR2 FQGNSA. The DNA of the CDR3 is TGTGCCAGCAGCTGGACCACAGGGAGTGGACTGGCTTTCTTT. Amino acids: CASSWTTGSGLAFF.

This clonotype was detected a few times. The chain has TRBV20-1 and TRBJ2-1; D gene ambiguous. CDR3 length: 14 residues. In germline, CDR1 is DFQATT, CDR2 SNEGSKA (reference sequence). The V and J ends lost 0 bases and 0 bases respectively, with 6 bases between them. The CDR3 nucleotides are TGCAGTGCTAGAGATGATACCTCCTACAATGAGCAGTTCTTC. Translated, it gives CSARDDTSYNEQFF.

This clonotype was detected only a few times. The chain has TRBV6-5 and TRBJ1-5; 9 bases fit TRBD1. V lost 5 bases, J lost 7 bases, and 9 bases stayed unmatched. Germline V gene lookup returns CDR1 MNHEY and CDR2 SVGAGI. This CDR3 region has 15 residues. CDR3 bases: TGTGCCAGCAGTAACACAGGGGGCGCAGGACAGCCCCAGCATTTT. It yields the protein CASSNTGGAGQPQHF.